This T cell receptor (beta chain) was observed in a study of CD8+CD57+ T cells in acquired aplastic anemia. Background on the study: Mean yield of DNA from sorted CD4+ and CD8+ cells was 2.5 to 4 ug.

General study findings and limits: No significant patient-versus-control difference appeared in CD8+ Simpson's diversity.

A word on this clonotype: The target antigen is unknown.

The CDR3 is made up of 14 amino acids. Germline CDR1 and CDR2: SGHRS and YFSETQ. V was trimmed by 6 bases and J by 2 bases, leaving 14 bases between them. For sequencing, patients were chosen who had shown expansion of CD8+CD57+ cells by flow cytometry. TCR beta VDJ and CDR3 profiles were obtained from a genomic DNA template. Using its own MiXCR run on the reads, TCRdb lists one record per CDR3 protein. The sample holds around 200,000 distinct CDR3 sequences, over 55% seen once. Sequences were obtained from sorted CD4+, CD8+, or CD8+CD57+ T cells (not recorded which) from PBMCs. The chain carries TRBV5-1 and TRBJ1-1; D uncertain. The clonotype was recovered from a human donor with aplastic anemia. CDR3 residues: CASNSVGLNTEAFF. The CDR3 nucleotides are TGCGCCAGCAACTCCGTCGGTTTAAACACTGAAGCTTTCTTT.